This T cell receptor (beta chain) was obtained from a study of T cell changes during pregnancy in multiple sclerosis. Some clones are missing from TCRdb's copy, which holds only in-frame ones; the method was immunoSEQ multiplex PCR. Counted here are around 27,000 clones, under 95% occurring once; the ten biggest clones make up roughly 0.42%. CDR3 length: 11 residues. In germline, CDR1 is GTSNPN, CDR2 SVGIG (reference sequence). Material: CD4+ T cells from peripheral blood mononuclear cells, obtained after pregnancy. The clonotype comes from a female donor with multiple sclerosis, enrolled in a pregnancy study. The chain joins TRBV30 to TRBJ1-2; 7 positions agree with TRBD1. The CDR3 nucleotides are TGTGCAGGGGGCAGAAACTATGGCTACACCTTC. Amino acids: CAGGRNYGYTF.